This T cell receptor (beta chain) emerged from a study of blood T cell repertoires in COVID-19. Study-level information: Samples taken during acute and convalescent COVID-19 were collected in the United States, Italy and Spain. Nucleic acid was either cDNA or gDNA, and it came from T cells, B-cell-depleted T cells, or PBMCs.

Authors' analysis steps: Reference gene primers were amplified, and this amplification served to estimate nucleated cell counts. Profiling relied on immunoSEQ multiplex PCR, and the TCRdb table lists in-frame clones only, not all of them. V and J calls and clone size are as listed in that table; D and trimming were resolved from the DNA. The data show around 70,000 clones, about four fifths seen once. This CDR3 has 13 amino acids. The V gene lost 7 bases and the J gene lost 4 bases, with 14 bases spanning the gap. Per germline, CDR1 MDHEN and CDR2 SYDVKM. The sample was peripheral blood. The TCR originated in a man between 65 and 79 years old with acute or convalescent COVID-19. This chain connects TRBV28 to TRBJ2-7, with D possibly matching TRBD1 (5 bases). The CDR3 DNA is TGTGCCAGCAAAGGGGTTTCTCCGTACGAGCAGTACTTC. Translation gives CASKGVSPYEQYF.